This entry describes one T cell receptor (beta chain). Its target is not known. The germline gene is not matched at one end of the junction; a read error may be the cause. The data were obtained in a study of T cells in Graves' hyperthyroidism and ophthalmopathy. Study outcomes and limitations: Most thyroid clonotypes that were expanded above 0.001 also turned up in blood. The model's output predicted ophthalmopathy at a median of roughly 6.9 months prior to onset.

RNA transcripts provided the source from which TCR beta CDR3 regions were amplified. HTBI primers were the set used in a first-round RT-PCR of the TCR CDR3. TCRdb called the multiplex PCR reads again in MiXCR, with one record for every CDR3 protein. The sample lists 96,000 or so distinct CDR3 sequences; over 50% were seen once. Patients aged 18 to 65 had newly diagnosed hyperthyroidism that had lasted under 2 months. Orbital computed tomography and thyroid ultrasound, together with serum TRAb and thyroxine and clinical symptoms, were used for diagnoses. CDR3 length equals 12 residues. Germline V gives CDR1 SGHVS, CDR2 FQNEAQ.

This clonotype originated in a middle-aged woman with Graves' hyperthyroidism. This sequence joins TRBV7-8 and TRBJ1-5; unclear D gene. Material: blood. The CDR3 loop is CANSSPGQPQHF. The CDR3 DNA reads TGTGCCAACAGCTCGCCGGGGCAGCCCCAGCATTTT.